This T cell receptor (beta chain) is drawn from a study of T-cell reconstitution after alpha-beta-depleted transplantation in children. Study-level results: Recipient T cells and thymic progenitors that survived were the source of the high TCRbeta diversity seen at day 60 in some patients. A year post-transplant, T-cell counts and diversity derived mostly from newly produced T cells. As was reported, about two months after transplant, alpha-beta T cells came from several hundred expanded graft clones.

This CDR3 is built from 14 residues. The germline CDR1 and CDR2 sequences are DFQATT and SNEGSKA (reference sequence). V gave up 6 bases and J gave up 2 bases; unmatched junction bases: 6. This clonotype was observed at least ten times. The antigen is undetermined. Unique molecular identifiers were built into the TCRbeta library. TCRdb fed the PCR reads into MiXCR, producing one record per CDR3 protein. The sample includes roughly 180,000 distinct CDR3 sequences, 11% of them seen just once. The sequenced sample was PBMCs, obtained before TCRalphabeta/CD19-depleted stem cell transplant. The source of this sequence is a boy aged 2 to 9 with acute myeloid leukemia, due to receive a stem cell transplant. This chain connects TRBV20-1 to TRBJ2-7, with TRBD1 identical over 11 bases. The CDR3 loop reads CSAVQGQGAYEQYF. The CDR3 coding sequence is TGCAGTGCGGTGCAGGGACAGGGGGCCTACGAGCAGTACTTC.